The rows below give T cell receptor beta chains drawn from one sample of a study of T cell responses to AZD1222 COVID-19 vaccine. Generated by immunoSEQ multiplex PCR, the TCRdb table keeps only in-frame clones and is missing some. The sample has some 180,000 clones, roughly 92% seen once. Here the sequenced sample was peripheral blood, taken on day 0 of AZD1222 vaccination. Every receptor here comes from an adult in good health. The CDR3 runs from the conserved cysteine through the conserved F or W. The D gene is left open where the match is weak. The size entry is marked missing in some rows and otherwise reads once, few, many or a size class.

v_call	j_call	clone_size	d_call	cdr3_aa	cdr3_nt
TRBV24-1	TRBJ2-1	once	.	CATSDFGGDSYNEQFF	TGTGCCACCAGTGATTTCGGAGGGGACTCCTACAATGAGCAGTTCTTC
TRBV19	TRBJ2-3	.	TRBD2	CASHSPGLAGANTQYF	TGTGCCAGTCACTCCCCCGGACTAGCGGGGGCTAATACGCAGTATTTT
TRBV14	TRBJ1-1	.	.	CASSLETRNTEAFF	TGTGCCAGCAGCCTGGAGACGAGAAACACTGAAGCTTTCTTT
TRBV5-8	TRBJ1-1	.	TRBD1	CASSRSRDRLNTEAFF	TGTGCCAGCAGCCGGTCCCGGGACAGGTTGAACACTGAAGCTTTCTTT
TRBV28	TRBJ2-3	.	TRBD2	CASSLGAGGTDTQYF	TGTGCCAGCAGTTTAGGAGCGGGGGGGACAGATACGCAGTATTTT
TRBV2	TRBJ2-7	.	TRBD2	CASSRTGTSTYEQYF	TGTGCCAGCAGTCGGACCGGGACTAGCACTTACGAGCAGTACTTC
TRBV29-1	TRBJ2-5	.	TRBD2	CSADRPGTTYETQYF	TGCAGCGCCGATCGCCCCGGGACTACATACGAGACCCAGTACTTC
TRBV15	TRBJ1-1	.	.	CATSRGVNTEAFF	TGTGCCACCAGCAGAGGAGTGAACACTGAAGCTTTCTTT
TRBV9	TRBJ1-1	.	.	CASSVERGKDTEAFF	TGTGCCAGCAGCGTAGAACGAGGGAAAGACACTGAAGCTTTCTTT
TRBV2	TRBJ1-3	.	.	CASSELGTGKKGNTIYF	TGTGCCAGCAGTGAATTGGGCACAGGGAAGAAAGGAAACACCATATATTTT
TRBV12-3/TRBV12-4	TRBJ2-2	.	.	CASSPTDRELFF	TGTGCCAGCAGCCCCACCGACAGGGAGCTGTTTTTT
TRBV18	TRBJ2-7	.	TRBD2	CASSPPGTSASYEQYF	TGTGCCAGCTCACCACCCGGGACTAGCGCCTCCTACGAGCAGTACTTC
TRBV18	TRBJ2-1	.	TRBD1	CASSAGQGMVDEQFF	TGTGCCAGCTCAGCGGGACAGGGGATGGTGGATGAGCAGTTCTTC
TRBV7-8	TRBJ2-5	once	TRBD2	CASKKLAGGQETQYF	TGTGCCAGCAAAAAACTAGCGGGGGGGCAAGAGACCCAGTACTTC
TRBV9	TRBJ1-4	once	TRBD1	CASSVGQETTNEKLFF	TGTGCCAGCAGCGTGGGACAGGAAACAACTAATGAAAAACTGTTTTTT
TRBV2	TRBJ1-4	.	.	CASRIQGTNEKLFF	TGTGCCAGCAGGATACAGGGAACTAATGAAAAACTGTTTTTT